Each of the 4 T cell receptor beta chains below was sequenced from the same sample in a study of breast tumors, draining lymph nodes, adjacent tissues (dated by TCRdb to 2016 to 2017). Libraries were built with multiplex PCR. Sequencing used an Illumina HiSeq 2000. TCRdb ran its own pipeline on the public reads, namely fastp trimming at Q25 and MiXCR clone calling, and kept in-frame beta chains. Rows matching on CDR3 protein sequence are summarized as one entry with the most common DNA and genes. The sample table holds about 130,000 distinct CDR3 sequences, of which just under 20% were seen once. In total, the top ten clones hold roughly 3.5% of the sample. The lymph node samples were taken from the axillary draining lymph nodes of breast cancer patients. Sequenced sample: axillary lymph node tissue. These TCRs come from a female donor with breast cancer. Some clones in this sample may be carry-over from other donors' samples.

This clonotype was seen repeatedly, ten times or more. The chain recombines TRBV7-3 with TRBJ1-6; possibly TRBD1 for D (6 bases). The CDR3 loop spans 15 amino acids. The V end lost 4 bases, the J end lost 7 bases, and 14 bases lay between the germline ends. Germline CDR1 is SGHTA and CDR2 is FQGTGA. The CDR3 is CASSSTGGQNSPLHF. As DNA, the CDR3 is TGTGCCAGCAGCTCAACTGGGGGGCAGAATTCACCCCTCCACTTT.

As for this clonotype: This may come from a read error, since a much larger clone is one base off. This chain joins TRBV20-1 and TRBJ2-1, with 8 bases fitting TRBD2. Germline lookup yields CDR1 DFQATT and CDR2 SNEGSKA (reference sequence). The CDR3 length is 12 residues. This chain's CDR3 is CSALAGPYEQIF. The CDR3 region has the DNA TGCAGTGCTTTAGCGGGGCCCTATGAGCAGATCTTC.

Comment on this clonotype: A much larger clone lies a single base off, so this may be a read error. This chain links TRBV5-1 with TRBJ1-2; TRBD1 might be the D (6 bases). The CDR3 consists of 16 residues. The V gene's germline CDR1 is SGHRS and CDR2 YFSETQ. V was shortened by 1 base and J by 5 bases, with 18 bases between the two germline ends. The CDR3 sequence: CASSLTTGAGAYGYTF. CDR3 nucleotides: TGCGCCAGCAGCTTGACGACTGGGGCAGGGGCTTATGGCTACACCTTC. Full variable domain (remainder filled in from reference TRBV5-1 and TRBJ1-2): KAGVTQTPRYLIKTRGQQVTLSCSPISGHRSVSWYQQTPGQGLQFLFEYFSETQRNKGNFPGRFSGRQFSNSRSEMNVSTLELGDSALYLCASSLTTGAGAYGYTFGSGTRLTVV.

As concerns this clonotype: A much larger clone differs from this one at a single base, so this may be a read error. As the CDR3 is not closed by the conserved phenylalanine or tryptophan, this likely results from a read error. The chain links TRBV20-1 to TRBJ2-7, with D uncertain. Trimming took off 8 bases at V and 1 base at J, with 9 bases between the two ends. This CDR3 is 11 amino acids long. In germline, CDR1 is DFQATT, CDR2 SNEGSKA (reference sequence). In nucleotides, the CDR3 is TGCAGTTCAAGGGAATCCTACGAGCAGTACTCC. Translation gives CSSRESYEQYS.